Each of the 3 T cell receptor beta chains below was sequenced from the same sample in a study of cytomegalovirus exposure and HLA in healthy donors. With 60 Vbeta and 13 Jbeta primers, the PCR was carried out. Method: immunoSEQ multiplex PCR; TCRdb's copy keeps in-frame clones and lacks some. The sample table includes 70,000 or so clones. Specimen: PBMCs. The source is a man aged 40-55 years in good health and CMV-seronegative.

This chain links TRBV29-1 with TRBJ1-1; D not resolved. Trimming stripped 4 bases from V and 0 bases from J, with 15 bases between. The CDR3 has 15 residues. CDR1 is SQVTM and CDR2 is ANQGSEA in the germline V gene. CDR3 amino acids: CSVGATATMNTEAFF. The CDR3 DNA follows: TGCAGCGTTGGGGCTACGGCTACAATGAACACTGAAGCTTTCTTT.

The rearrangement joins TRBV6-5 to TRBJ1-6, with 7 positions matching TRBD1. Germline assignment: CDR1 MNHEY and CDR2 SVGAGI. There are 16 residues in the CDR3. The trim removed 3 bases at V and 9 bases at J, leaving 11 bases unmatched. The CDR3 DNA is TGTGCCAGCAGTTATCAGACAGGGTTTTACGGTTCACCCCTCCACTTT. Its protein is CASSYQTGFYGSPLHF.

This CDR3 is CASSDEGAQRGRSYEQYF. For the CDR3, the DNA is TGTGCCAGCAGTGATGAGGGGGCGCAAAGGGGACGTTCCTACGAGCAGTACTTC. The chain uses TRBV25-1 and TRBJ2-7, with TRBD1 identical over 7 bases. The CDR3 extends over 18 amino acids. The V gene end was trimmed by 3 bases and the J gene end by 1 base; junction bases not matched to a gene: 15. In germline, CDR1 is MGHDK, CDR2 SYGVNS.